Following are 32 T cell receptor beta chains from one sample sequenced in a study of blood T cell repertoires in COVID-19. Method: immunoSEQ multiplex PCR; TCRdb's copy keeps in-frame clones and lacks some. The sample lists fewer than 400,000 clones, about nine tenths occurring once. The sequenced sample consisted of PBMCs or T cells enriched from blood (not recorded which). The receptors shown here come from a woman in her 30s who had recovered from COVID-19.

This clone came up once. The chain uses TRBV27 and TRBJ2-1; D possibly corresponds to TRBD2 (5 bases). CDR3 length equals 15 residues. Germline-derived CDR1 and CDR2 are MNHEY and SMNVEV (reference sequence). V lost 5 bases and J 7 bases, leaving 18 bases between the germline ends. Here the CDR3 reads CASSLPGFARNEQFF. The CDR3 DNA sequence: TGTGCCAGCAGTCTCCCGGGGTTTGCGAGAAATGAGCAGTTCTTC.

The chain combines TRBV4-3 with TRBJ1-2; TRBD1 aligns across 11 bases. This CDR3 contains 17 residues. Germline V lookup: CDR1 LGHNA, CDR2 YSLEER. Losses at the gene ends were 0 bases for V and 4 bases for J; bases not matched to a gene: 7. The CDR3 region is CASSQDWRTGGIYGYTF. In DNA, the CDR3 is TGCGCCAGCAGCCAAGATTGGCGGACAGGGGGCATCTATGGCTACACCTTC.

This clone was seen a handful of times. The chain employs TRBV11-3 and TRBJ1-1; TRBD1 matches at 10 bases. V shed 5 bases, J shed 0 bases, and the junction held 9 bases outside the gene matches. Per the germline V gene, CDR1 is SGHNT and CDR2 is YENEEA. The CDR3 covers 17 residues. CDR3 DNA sequence: TGTGCCAGCAGCCCCGGAGGGACAGGGGTGATGAACACTGAAGCTTTCTTT. It codes for CASSPGGTGVMNTEAFF.

This clone was counted between two and nine times. The rearrangement joins TRBV23-1 to TRBJ1-5; a weak D match, TRBD1 (6 bases). TRBV23-1 is designated an ORF whose function remains uncertain. The CDR3 length is 14 residues. V was shortened by 2 bases and J by 12 bases, with 17 bases between the two germline ends. The CDR3 region has the DNA TGCGCCAGCAGTCAACAGACAGGTTCGATAGACCAGCATTTT. Its protein product is CASSQQTGSIDQHF.

The chain links TRBV18 to TRBJ1-5; D call uncertain. This CDR3 contains 16 residues. The V and J ends lost 0 bases and 2 bases respectively, with 11 bases between them. Germline CDR1 and CDR2: KGHSH and LQKENI. The CDR3 region has the DNA TGTGCCAGCTCACCACCGATCGGTGTCGGCAATCAGCCCCAGCATTTT. Its translation is CASSPPIGVGNQPQHF.

This rearrangement joins TRBV5-5 to TRBJ2-2, with 12 bases identical to TRBD1. The germline gives CDR1 SGHKS, CDR2 YYEKEE (reference sequence). The CDR3 extends over 19 amino acids. J gave up 5 bases and V 0 bases, and 11 bases lay outside the gene matches. CDR3 region: CASSLARGQGALRTGELFF. CDR3 nucleotide sequence: TGTGCCAGCAGCTTGGCCCGGGGACAGGGGGCCCTCAGGACCGGGGAGCTGTTTTTT.

This chain uses TRBV7-6 with TRBJ1-3; 9 bases agree with TRBD1. The CDR3 is made up of 17 amino acids. Per germline, CDR1 SGHVS and CDR2 FNYEAQ. The V gene end was trimmed by 0 bases and the J gene end by 2 bases; junction bases not matched to a gene: 5. The chain's CDR3 is CASSLALQGAPGNTIYF. In DNA form, the CDR3 reads TGTGCCAGCAGCTTAGCGCTACAGGGGGCTCCTGGAAACACCATATATTTT.

The chain links TRBV11-3 to TRBJ2-7, with 9 bases identical to TRBD1. Trimming removed 5 bases from V and 4 bases from J; junction bases left unmatched: 3. The CDR3 has 13 amino acids. The germline gives CDR1 SGHNT, CDR2 YENEEA. Written as DNA, the CDR3 is TGTGCCAGCAGCCCACAGGGGGCATACGAGCAGTACTTC. Amino acids: CASSPQGAYEQYF.

V gene TRBV4-2 combines with J gene TRBJ1-5, with 9 bases fitting TRBD1. J gave up 2 bases and V 5 bases, and 4 bases lay outside the gene matches. Germline loops: CDR1 LGHNA, CDR2 YNFKEQ. This CDR3 region has 15 residues. Here the CDR3 reads CASSYGTGRNQPQHF. The CDR3 nucleotides are TGTGCCAGCAGCTACGGGACAGGGCGCAATCAGCCCCAGCATTTT.

This clone was observed a single time. The chain joins TRBV5-5 to TRBJ1-1; no reliable D call. The CDR3 runs 14 residues. CDR1 is SGHKS and CDR2 is YYEKEE in the germline V gene (reference sequence). Trimming pared 1 base from V and 3 bases from J, leaving 10 bases between. CDR3: CASSLYRGHTEAFF. CDR3 DNA: TGTGCCAGCAGCTTGTATAGAGGGCACACTGAAGCTTTCTTT.

This chain joins TRBV28 and TRBJ2-4; TRBD2 matches at 8 bases. Trimming took 3 bases from V and 1 from J; bases not matched to a gene: 5. Looked up from germline, CDR1 is MDHEN and CDR2 is SYDVKM. The CDR3 runs to 16 residues. CDR3 DNA: TGTGCCAGCAGTTTCCCCGGGAGGGCCGCCAAAAACATTCAGTACTTC. Translating it yields CASSFPGRAAKNIQYF.

The V gene is TRBV10-3, the J gene TRBJ1-6; D is uncertain. The V and J ends lost 1 base and 10 bases respectively, with 11 bases between them. This CDR3 comprises 14 residues. Germline V gene sequence: CDR1 ENHRY, CDR2 SYGVKD. The CDR3 spells CAISELAGYSPLHF. CDR3 nucleotide sequence: TGTGCCATCAGTGAGTTGGCGGGATACTCACCCCTCCACTTT.

The chain has TRBV30 and TRBJ2-7; a weak D match, TRBD2 (5 bases). Germline CDR1 GTSNPN, CDR2 SVGIG (reference sequence). The V end was cut by 7 bases, the J end by 0 bases, with 10 bases between. The CDR3 loop spans 12 amino acids. The CDR3 region is CAYRRDSYEQYF. The CDR3, as DNA: TGTGCCTATCGCCGGGACTCCTACGAGCAGTACTTC.

This clone was recorded only once. The chain combines TRBV6-5 with TRBJ2-5; 7 bases agree with TRBD1. With V trimmed by 6 bases and J by 1 base, 2 bases remained unmatched. The germline gives CDR1 MNHEY, CDR2 SVGAGI. This CDR3 comprises 13 residues. CDR3 sequence: CASRGTAQETQYF. CDR3 DNA sequence: TGTGCCAGCAGGGGGACAGCCCAAGAGACCCAGTACTTC.

The chain couples TRBV5-1 to TRBJ1-3, with D unresolved. V lost 0 bases and J 0 bases, leaving 4 bases between the germline ends. From germline, CDR1 is SGHRS and CDR2 YFSETQ. The CDR3 consists of 14 residues. The DNA for the CDR3 is TGCGCCAGCAGCTTGGCCTACTCTGGAAACACCATATATTTT. It translates to CASSLAYSGNTIYF. Using reference TRBV5-1 and TRBJ1-3 for the parts outside the CDR3, the full variable domain is KAGVTQTPRYLIKTRGQQVTLSCSPISGHRSVSWYQQTPGQGLQFLFEYFSETQRNKGNFPGRFSGRQFSNSRSEMNVSTLELGDSALYLCASSLAYSGNTIYFGEGSWLTVV.

The chain joins TRBV28 to TRBJ1-6, with a weak D call TRBD1 (5 bases). V was trimmed by 6 bases and J by 3 bases, leaving 21 bases between them. The V gene's germline CDR1 is MDHEN and CDR2 SYDVKM. This CDR3 has 18 residues. This CDR3 is CASSPGGGLGVYNSPLHF. CDR3 nucleotide sequence: TGTGCCAGCAGCCCCGGGGGAGGTCTCGGGGTCTATAATTCACCCCTCCACTTT.

This clone was observed a single time. The rearrangement links TRBV7-2 to TRBJ1-5; TRBD1 is a possible D gene (5 bases). From germline, CDR1 is SGHTA and CDR2 FQGNSA. This CDR3 has 13 amino acids. With 1 base removed from V and 12 bases from J, the gap between germline ends came to 13 bases. CDR3: CASSLGSGGYQHF. CDR3 DNA sequence: TGTGCCAGCAGCTTAGGGTCGGGGGGGTACCAGCATTTT.

The DNA of the CDR3 is TGTGCCAGCACGTTCGAGCGCAATCAGCCCCAGCATTTT. This sequence encodes CASTFERNQPQHF. This rearrangement joins TRBV6-5 to TRBJ1-5, with D unclear. Germline loops: CDR1 MNHEY, CDR2 SVGAGI. The CDR3 consists of 13 residues. The V end was cut by 7 bases, the J end by 2 bases, with 9 bases between.

The rearrangement uses TRBV11-2 and TRBJ2-3, with D tentatively TRBD2 (5 bases). Trimming pared 4 bases from V and 2 bases from J, leaving 19 bases between. CDR3 size: 17 residues. CDR1 SGHAT and CDR2 FQNNGV come from the germline V gene. CDR3 in DNA: TGTGCCAGCAGCTACCGGGGTGGCGGGTACCCCACAGATACGCAGTATTTT. Encoded protein: CASSYRGGGYPTDTQYF.

This clone has only one observation. The CDR3 region is CASSWDRTNTEAFF. The CDR3 DNA is TGTGCCAGCAGCTGGGACAGGACGAACACTGAAGCTTTCTTT. The V and J genes are TRBV5-4 and TRBJ1-1; 8 bases map to TRBD1. The CDR3 runs 14 residues. CDR1 is SGHNT and CDR2 is YYREEE in the germline V gene (reference sequence). The junction had 2 bases not matched to a gene; V was cut back by 3 bases and J by 1 base. Filled out from reference TRBV5-4 and TRBJ1-1, the complete variable domain reads ETGVTQSPTHLIKTRGQQVTLRCSSQSGHNTVSWYQQALGQGPQFIFQYYREEENGRGNFPPRFSGLQFPNYSSELNVNALELDDSALYLCASSWDRTNTEAFFGQGTRLTVV.

V usage is TRBV2 and J usage is TRBJ2-5, with 10 bases that match TRBD1. This CDR3 has 14 amino acids. Germline assignment: CDR1 SNHLY and CDR2 FYNNEI. Trimming took 7 bases from V and 3 from J; bases not matched to a gene: 5. The CDR3: CASTDGTGEETQYF. The CDR3 DNA is TGTGCCAGCACCGATGGGACAGGGGAAGAGACCCAGTACTTC.

The rearrangement uses TRBV6-5 and TRBJ2-3; 11 bases map to TRBD2. Germline CDR1 reads MNHEY; CDR2 reads SVGAGI. The CDR3 contains 16 residues. Trimming took 2 bases from V and 4 from J; bases not matched to a gene: 5. As DNA, the CDR3 is TGTGCCAGCAGTTACGACGGACTAGCGGGTTCAGATACGCAGTATTTT. As protein: CASSYDGLAGSDTQYF.

The V and J genes are TRBV6-5 and TRBJ1-5; tentatively, D is TRBD1 (5 bases). Germline CDR1 and CDR2: MNHEY and SVGAGI. The CDR3 loop spans 12 amino acids. V dropped 5 bases and J dropped 5 bases, with 7 bases sitting between them. The CDR3 coding sequence is TGTGCCAGCAGTCAGGGCTATCAGCCCCAGCATTTT. Translation: CASSQGYQPQHF.

The chain recombines TRBV7-8 with TRBJ2-1, with 9 bases that match TRBD1. V shed 5 bases and J 7 bases; nucleotides not matched to a gene: 6. This CDR3 spans 14 amino acids. Germline CDR1 is SGHVS and CDR2 is FQNEAQ. CDR3 amino acids: CASSPGTGRNEQFF. DNA of the CDR3: TGTGCCAGCAGCCCGGGGACAGGGAGGAATGAGCAGTTCTTC.

This chain uses TRBV9 with TRBJ2-7; a possible D gene is TRBD1 (5 bases). CDR3 size: 15 residues. Deletions cut 0 bases from V and 2 bases from J, with 12 bases between. Germline V gene lookup returns CDR1 SGDLS and CDR2 YYNGEE. The DNA of the CDR3 is TGTGCCAGCAGCGTAGCTGACAGCGCTCCCTACGAGCAGTACTTC. It specifies CASSVADSAPYEQYF.

The rearrangement joins TRBV3-1 (or the pseudogene TRBV3-2) to TRBJ1-3; possible D gene TRBD1, 5 bases. Trimming left V 0 bases short and J 2 bases short, with 8 bases between. There are 15 residues in the CDR3. The germline V gene encodes CDR1 LGHDT and CDR2 YNNKEL (reference sequence). The CDR3 region has the DNA TGTGCCAGCAGCCAAGAGCAAGGGGCTGGAAACACCATATATTTT. This encodes CASSQEQGAGNTIYF.

Here the CDR3 DNA reads TGTGCCAGCAGCGTCATGGGACAGGCCAAACCCTACGAGCAGTACTTC. It is translated as CASSVMGQAKPYEQYF. This chain joins TRBV7-9 and TRBJ2-7, with 8 bases lining up with TRBD1. V lost 5 bases to trimming and J lost 2 bases; unmatched junction nucleotides: 11. The CDR3 loop spans 16 amino acids. CDR1 SEHNR and CDR2 FQNEAQ come from the germline V gene (reference sequence).

This clone was counted a single time. The rearrangement links TRBV6-2 or TRBV6-3 to TRBJ2-3; no clear D. Germline V lookup: CDR1 MNHEY, CDR2 SVGEGT. Trimming pared 0 bases from V and 9 bases from J, leaving 10 bases between. The CDR3 length is 13 residues. The CDR3: CASSYSTPRTQYF. For the CDR3, the DNA is TGTGCCAGCAGTTACTCGACTCCTCGCACGCAGTATTTT.

The rearrangement joins TRBV28 to TRBJ2-3; TRBD1 might be the D (6 bases). Germline CDR1 MDHEN, CDR2 SYDVKM. Trimming took off 2 bases at V and 6 bases at J, with 18 bases between the two ends. CDR3 length equals 16 residues. This CDR3 is CASSLPGRGGGDTQYF. The CDR3 nucleotides read TGTGCCAGCAGTTTACCAGGCAGGGGTGGTGGGGATACGCAGTATTTT. The full variable domain, in which reference TRBV28 and TRBJ2-3 provide the parts outside the CDR3, is DVKVTQSSRYLVKRTGEKVFLECVQDMDHENMFWYRQDPGLGLRLIYFSYDVKMKEKGDIPEGYSVSREKKERFSLILESASTNQTSMYLCASSLPGRGGGDTQYFGPGTRLTVL.

The gene calls are TRBV13 and TRBJ1-4; D is unclear. The CDR3 has 14 residues. The germline CDR1 and CDR2 sequences are PRHDT and FYEKMQ (reference sequence). Trimming took off 10 bases at V and 0 bases at J, with 12 bases between the two ends. The CDR3 here is CATSRATTNEKLFF. CDR3 nucleotide sequence: TGTGCCACCTCGCGGGCAACAACTAATGAAAAACTGTTTTTT. The entire variable domain, with the rest obtained from reference TRBV13 and TRBJ1-4, is as follows: AAGVIQSPRHLIKEKRETATLKCYPIPRHDTVYWYQQGPGQDPQFLISFYEKMQSDKGSIPDRFSAQQFSDYHSELNMSSLELGDSALYFCATSRATTNEKLFFGSGTQLSVL.

V and J are TRBV28 and TRBJ1-2; no firm D call. The CDR3 covers 13 residues. V lost 6 bases and J 8 bases, leaving 16 bases between the germline ends. Germline CDR1 and CDR2: MDHEN and SYDVKM. The CDR3 here is CASSSVGGRGYTF. The CDR3 nucleotides read TGTGCCAGCAGCAGTGTTGGAGGGCGCGGCTACACCTTC.

This chain joins TRBV7-2 and TRBJ1-6; 9 bases line up with TRBD1. V was clipped by 2 bases and J by 5 bases; unmatched bases: 4. The V gene's germline CDR1 is SGHTA and CDR2 FQGNSA. The CDR3 runs to 16 residues. The CDR3 bases are TGTGCCAGCAGCTTACATGGGACAGGGAATAATTCACCCCTCCACTTT. This translates into CASSLHGTGNNSPLHF.